These 25 T cell receptor beta chains came from one sample sequenced in a study of spatial heterogeneity in lung cancer. MiXCR, applied by TCRdb to the 5' RACE reads, yields one record per CDR3 protein. This table holds some 21,000 distinct CDR3 sequences, about 4.7% found once. Sample time point: sample taken at primary tumor resection. Extraction of whole RNA from tumor, nontumor lung or frozen PBMC preceded unsorted sequencing. Sequences were derived from PBMCs, sampled at surgery. The receptors were sampled from a male donor with early-stage non-small cell lung cancer.

This rearrangement joins TRBV7-9 to TRBJ2-7, with 9 bases aligning to TRBD1. In germline, CDR1 is SEHNR, CDR2 FQNEAQ (reference sequence). The CDR3 runs to 14 residues. Trimming removed 4 bases from V and 1 base from J; junction bases left unmatched: 2. The CDR3 DNA is TGTGCCAGCAGCTCACAGGGGGCTTCCTACGAGCAGTACTTC. It codes for CASSSQGASYEQYF.

This clonotype was seen more than once but under ten times. This sequence joins TRBV30 and TRBJ2-5; 11 bases match TRBD1. The CDR3 length is 13 residues. The germline V gene has CDR1 GTSNPN and CDR2 SVGIG (reference sequence). V lost 8 bases and J lost 5; bases outside the gene matches: 7. CDR3 nucleotide sequence: TGTGCCGTGGACAGGGGGCACCGGGAGACCCAGTACTTC. Protein sequence: CAVDRGHRETQYF. Using reference TRBV30 and TRBJ2-5 for the parts outside the CDR3, the full variable domain is SQTIHQWPATLVQPVGSPLSLECTVEGTSNPNLYWYRQAAGRGLQLLFYSVGIGQISSEVPQNLSASRPQDRQFILSSKKLLLSDSGFYLCAVDRGHRETQYFGPGTRLLVL.

This clonotype appeared many times. The chain couples TRBV20-1 to TRBJ2-1; no clear D gene. CDR3 length: 15 residues. The V end was cut by 0 bases, the J end by 0 bases, with 9 bases between. CDR1 is DFQATT, CDR2 SNEGSKA, per germline (reference sequence). CDR3 sequence: CSARDSWSSYNEQFF. The DNA of the CDR3 is TGCAGTGCTAGAGATTCATGGAGCTCCTACAATGAGCAGTTCTTC.

This clonotype is medium-sized in the sample. The chain links TRBV3-1 to TRBJ1-5; a weak D match, TRBD1 (6 bases). This CDR3 is 14 amino acids long. V lost 3 bases and J lost 3, with 9 bases in between. Germline loops: CDR1 LGHDT, CDR2 YNNKEL (reference sequence). The CDR3 sequence is CASSQTGFNQPQHF. CDR3 coding DNA: TGTGCCAGCAGCCAGACAGGCTTCAATCAGCCCCAGCATTTT.

In this sample, this clonotype turned up many times. The genes are TRBV5-4 and TRBJ2-1; 7 bases map to TRBD2. The germline gives CDR1 SGHNT, CDR2 YYREEE (reference sequence). V lost 4 bases to trimming and J lost 5 bases; unmatched junction nucleotides: 6. The CDR3 covers 14 residues. Written as DNA, the CDR3 is TGTGCCAGCAGCGCAGGGACTACCAACAATGAGCAGTTCTTC. It yields the protein CASSAGTTNNEQFF.

This clonotype has at least ten counts. The chain links TRBV6-5 to TRBJ1-1, with D uncertain. The ends were cut back, 2 bases at V and 1 base at J, with 11 bases in the middle. Germline-derived CDR1 and CDR2 are MNHEY and SVGAGI. The CDR3 extends over 15 amino acids. CDR3 protein: CASSYHRPGNTEAFF. The CDR3, as DNA: TGTGCCAGCAGTTACCACCGGCCGGGGAACACTGAAGCTTTCTTT.

At least ten counts were recorded for this clonotype. J is TRBJ2-7 and V is TRBV6-1, with TRBD1 matching over 10 bases. With 6 bases clipped from V and 6 bases from J, the junction kept 11 bases outside the gene matches. The CDR3 is 15 amino acids. Germline V gene sequence: CDR1 MNHNS, CDR2 SASEGT. This CDR3 reads CASRERGTGAIEQYF. The CDR3 DNA is TGTGCCAGCAGAGAACGTGGGACAGGGGCTATCGAGCAGTACTTC.

This clonotype was seen at least ten times. Here the CDR3 reads CASRILRGTQNSPLHF. In DNA, the CDR3 is TGTGCCAGTAGGATTCTACGGGGAACTCAAAATTCACCCCTCCACTTT. This chain links TRBV19 with TRBJ1-6, with D unresolved. This CDR3 has 16 residues. Germline V lookup: CDR1 LNHDA, CDR2 SQIVND (reference sequence). With 6 bases removed from V and 7 bases from J, the gap between germline ends came to 19 bases.

This clonotype came up a few times. This chain connects TRBV7-2 to TRBJ2-7; D uncertain. CDR1 and CDR2 (germline): SGHTA, FQGNSA. This CDR3 spans 14 amino acids. Trimming stripped 4 bases from V and 4 bases from J, with 14 bases between. CDR3 residues: CASSYGHLGYEQYF. In DNA form, the CDR3 reads TGTGCCAGCAGCTACGGTCATCTAGGGTACGAGCAGTACTTC.

This clonotype has a count of ten or more. V and J are TRBV3-1 and TRBJ2-1; the D is unclear. CDR1 LGHDT and CDR2 YNNKEL come from the germline V gene (reference sequence). V was shortened by 1 base and J by 9 bases, with 7 bases between the two germline ends. CDR3 length equals 12 residues. The CDR3 region is CASSQVSPEQFF. Written as DNA, the CDR3 is TGTGCCAGCAGCCAAGTTTCCCCTGAGCAGTTCTTC.

This clonotype was counted many times. This sequence joins TRBV20-1 and TRBJ1-2; 7 bases line up with TRBD1. Germline V lookup: CDR1 DFQATT, CDR2 SNEGSKA (reference sequence). This CDR3 contains 15 residues. V was pared by 2 bases and J by 2 bases, with 8 bases of the junction left unmatched. DNA of the CDR3: TGCAGTGCTAGACAACAGGGGAGTCGCAACTATGGCTACACCTTC. Amino acids: CSARQQGSRNYGYTF.

The sample holds many counts of this clonotype. The chain's CDR3 is CASSPALSYEQYF. In DNA, the CDR3 is TGTGCCAGCTCACCAGCCCTCTCCTACGAGCAGTACTTC. The chain is built from TRBV18 and TRBJ2-7; no clear D gene. The CDR3 sequence is 13 residues long. V dropped 2 bases and J dropped 0 bases, with 5 bases sitting between them. Germline CDR1 and CDR2: KGHSH and LQKENI.

Turning to this clonotype: A much larger clonotype is one base distant, so this may be a read error. This CDR3 reads CASRHGQLNTEASF. The CDR3 DNA reads TGTGCCAGCAGGCACGGACAGCTGAACACTGAAGCTTCCTTT. The chain uses TRBV12-3 or TRBV12-4 and TRBJ1-1; D might be TRBD1 (6 bases). The CDR3 totals 14 residues.

This clonotype occurred a few times. The rearrangement links TRBV5-6 to TRBJ2-7; TRBD2 matches 7 bases. This CDR3 region has 16 residues. Germline CDR1 is SGHDT and CDR2 is YYEEEE. The trim removed 5 bases at V and 0 bases at J, leaving 11 bases unmatched. CDR3 nucleotides: TGTGCCAGCAGTACCCTGGGCGGGGGTTCCTCCTACGAGCAGTACTTC. This codes for CASSTLGGGSSYEQYF.

This chain uses TRBV4-1 with TRBJ2-7; TRBD2 matches at 12 bases. V gave up 0 bases and J gave up 3 bases; unmatched junction bases: 3. CDR3 length: 16 residues. Germline V lookup: CDR1 MGHRA, CDR2 YSYEKL. DNA of the CDR3: TGCGCCAGCAGCCAAGAACTAGCGGGAGGTTACTACGAGCAGTACTTC. Protein product: CASSQELAGGYYEQYF.

This clonotype has a count of ten or more. The rearrangement uses TRBV28 and TRBJ1-5; D may be TRBD1 (5 bases). Germline CDR1 is MDHEN and CDR2 is SYDVKM. CDR3 length: 17 residues. V lost 3 bases and J lost 0, with 15 bases in between. CDR3 loop: CASSFSVEGYSNQPQHF. CDR3 DNA: TGTGCCAGCAGTTTCAGCGTGGAGGGGTATAGCAATCAGCCCCAGCATTTT.

The chain recombines TRBV18 with TRBJ1-5; D might be TRBD1 (5 bases). This CDR3 is built from 13 residues. Germline V CDR1 and CDR2: KGHSH, LQKENI. Trimming removed 5 bases at V and 3 bases at J, with 8 bases between. The chain's CDR3 is CASSLGANQPQHF. CDR3 DNA: TGTGCCAGCTCATTAGGGGCCAATCAGCCCCAGCATTTT.

This clonotype was seen ten or more times. The junction shows a germline mismatch at one end, possibly a read error. The rearrangement joins TRBV7-9 to TRBJ2-7, with D possibly matching TRBD2 (6 bases). This CDR3 contains 14 residues. The germline CDR1 and CDR2 sequences are SEHNR and FQNEAQ (reference sequence). The CDR3 reads CASSLPGSSHEQYF. DNA of the CDR3: TGTGCCAGCAGCTTACCCGGGAGCTCCCACGAGCAGTACTTC.

There are many counts of this clonotype. This chain joins TRBV23-1 and TRBJ2-3, with TRBD2 matching 9 bases. TRBV23-1 is an open reading frame, and its role is uncertain. The CDR3 loop spans 17 amino acids. Trimming cost V 3 bases and J 4 bases; bases outside gene matches: 11. The CDR3 bases are TGCGCCAGCAGTCATCGTGTAGCGGGAGAGATCCCAGATACGCAGTATTTT. Amino acids: CASSHRVAGEIPDTQYF.

Many counts were recorded for this clonotype. This rearrangement joins TRBV12-3 or TRBV12-4 to TRBJ2-7; possible D gene TRBD1, 5 bases. CDR3 length equals 13 residues. Trimming took 1 base from V and 2 from J, leaving 6 bases between them. CDR3 bases: TGTGCCAGCAGTTTAGGCAGGGCCTACGAGCAGTACTTC. Protein: CASSLGRAYEQYF.

This clonotype was observed at least ten times. J is TRBJ2-2 and V is TRBV23-1; 7 nucleotides line up with TRBD1. TRBV23-1 is an open reading frame whose function is uncertain. With 4 bases clipped from V and 0 bases from J, the junction kept 2 bases outside the gene matches. This CDR3 is built from 15 residues. The CDR3 here is CASSPDRANTGELFF. DNA of the CDR3: TGCGCCAGCAGTCCCGACAGGGCGAACACCGGGGAGCTGTTTTTT.

This clonotype rates as medium-sized. CDR3 protein: CASSITNAEQYF. The DNA for the CDR3 is TGCGCCAGCAGTATCACAAACGCCGAGCAGTACTTC. The gene calls are TRBV5-1 and TRBJ2-7; D ambiguous. Germline loops: CDR1 SGHRS, CDR2 YFSETQ. The CDR3 covers 12 residues. V shed 5 bases and J shed 6 bases, with 12 bases lying between them.

This clonotype was counted at least ten times. V usage is TRBV2 and J usage is TRBJ1-1, with 7 bases fitting TRBD1. Germline V gives CDR1 SNHLY, CDR2 FYNNEI. The CDR3 runs to 13 residues. With V trimmed by 6 bases and J by 6 bases, 7 bases remained unmatched. In DNA form, the CDR3 reads TGTGCCAGCAGGAGTACAGGGGAACCTGAAGCTTTCTTT. The encoded protein is CASRSTGEPEAFF. Looking up the rest from reference TRBV2 and TRBJ1-1 gives the full variable domain: EPEVTQTPSHQVTQMGQEVILRCVPISNHLYFYWYRQILGQKVEFLVSFYNNEISEKSEIFDDQFSVERPDGSNFTLKIRSTKLEDSAMYFCASRSTGEPEAFFGQGTRLTVV.

There are many counts of this clonotype. V gene TRBV27 combines with J gene TRBJ2-4, with D perhaps matching TRBD2 (5 bases). Germline-derived CDR1 and CDR2 are MNHEY and SMNVEV (reference sequence). This CDR3 has 15 residues. V lost 5 bases and J 4 bases, leaving 15 bases between the germline ends. The CDR3 DNA reads as TGTGCCAGCAGTCCCTCAGGCGGCGGGAAAAACATTCAGTACTTC. Its protein product is CASSPSGGGKNIQYF.

This clonotype was counted ten times or more. CDR3 DNA: TGCAGTGCGGGTCCTACTAGCGGGATGATTACCGAGCAGTACTTC. It translates to CSAGPTSGMITEQYF. V gene TRBV20-1 combines with J gene TRBJ2-7; 10 nucleotides match TRBD2. The CDR3 sequence is 15 residues long. Germline-derived CDR1 and CDR2 are DFQATT and SNEGSKA (reference sequence). Unmatched junction bases numbered 14, after V lost 6 bases and J lost 6 bases.